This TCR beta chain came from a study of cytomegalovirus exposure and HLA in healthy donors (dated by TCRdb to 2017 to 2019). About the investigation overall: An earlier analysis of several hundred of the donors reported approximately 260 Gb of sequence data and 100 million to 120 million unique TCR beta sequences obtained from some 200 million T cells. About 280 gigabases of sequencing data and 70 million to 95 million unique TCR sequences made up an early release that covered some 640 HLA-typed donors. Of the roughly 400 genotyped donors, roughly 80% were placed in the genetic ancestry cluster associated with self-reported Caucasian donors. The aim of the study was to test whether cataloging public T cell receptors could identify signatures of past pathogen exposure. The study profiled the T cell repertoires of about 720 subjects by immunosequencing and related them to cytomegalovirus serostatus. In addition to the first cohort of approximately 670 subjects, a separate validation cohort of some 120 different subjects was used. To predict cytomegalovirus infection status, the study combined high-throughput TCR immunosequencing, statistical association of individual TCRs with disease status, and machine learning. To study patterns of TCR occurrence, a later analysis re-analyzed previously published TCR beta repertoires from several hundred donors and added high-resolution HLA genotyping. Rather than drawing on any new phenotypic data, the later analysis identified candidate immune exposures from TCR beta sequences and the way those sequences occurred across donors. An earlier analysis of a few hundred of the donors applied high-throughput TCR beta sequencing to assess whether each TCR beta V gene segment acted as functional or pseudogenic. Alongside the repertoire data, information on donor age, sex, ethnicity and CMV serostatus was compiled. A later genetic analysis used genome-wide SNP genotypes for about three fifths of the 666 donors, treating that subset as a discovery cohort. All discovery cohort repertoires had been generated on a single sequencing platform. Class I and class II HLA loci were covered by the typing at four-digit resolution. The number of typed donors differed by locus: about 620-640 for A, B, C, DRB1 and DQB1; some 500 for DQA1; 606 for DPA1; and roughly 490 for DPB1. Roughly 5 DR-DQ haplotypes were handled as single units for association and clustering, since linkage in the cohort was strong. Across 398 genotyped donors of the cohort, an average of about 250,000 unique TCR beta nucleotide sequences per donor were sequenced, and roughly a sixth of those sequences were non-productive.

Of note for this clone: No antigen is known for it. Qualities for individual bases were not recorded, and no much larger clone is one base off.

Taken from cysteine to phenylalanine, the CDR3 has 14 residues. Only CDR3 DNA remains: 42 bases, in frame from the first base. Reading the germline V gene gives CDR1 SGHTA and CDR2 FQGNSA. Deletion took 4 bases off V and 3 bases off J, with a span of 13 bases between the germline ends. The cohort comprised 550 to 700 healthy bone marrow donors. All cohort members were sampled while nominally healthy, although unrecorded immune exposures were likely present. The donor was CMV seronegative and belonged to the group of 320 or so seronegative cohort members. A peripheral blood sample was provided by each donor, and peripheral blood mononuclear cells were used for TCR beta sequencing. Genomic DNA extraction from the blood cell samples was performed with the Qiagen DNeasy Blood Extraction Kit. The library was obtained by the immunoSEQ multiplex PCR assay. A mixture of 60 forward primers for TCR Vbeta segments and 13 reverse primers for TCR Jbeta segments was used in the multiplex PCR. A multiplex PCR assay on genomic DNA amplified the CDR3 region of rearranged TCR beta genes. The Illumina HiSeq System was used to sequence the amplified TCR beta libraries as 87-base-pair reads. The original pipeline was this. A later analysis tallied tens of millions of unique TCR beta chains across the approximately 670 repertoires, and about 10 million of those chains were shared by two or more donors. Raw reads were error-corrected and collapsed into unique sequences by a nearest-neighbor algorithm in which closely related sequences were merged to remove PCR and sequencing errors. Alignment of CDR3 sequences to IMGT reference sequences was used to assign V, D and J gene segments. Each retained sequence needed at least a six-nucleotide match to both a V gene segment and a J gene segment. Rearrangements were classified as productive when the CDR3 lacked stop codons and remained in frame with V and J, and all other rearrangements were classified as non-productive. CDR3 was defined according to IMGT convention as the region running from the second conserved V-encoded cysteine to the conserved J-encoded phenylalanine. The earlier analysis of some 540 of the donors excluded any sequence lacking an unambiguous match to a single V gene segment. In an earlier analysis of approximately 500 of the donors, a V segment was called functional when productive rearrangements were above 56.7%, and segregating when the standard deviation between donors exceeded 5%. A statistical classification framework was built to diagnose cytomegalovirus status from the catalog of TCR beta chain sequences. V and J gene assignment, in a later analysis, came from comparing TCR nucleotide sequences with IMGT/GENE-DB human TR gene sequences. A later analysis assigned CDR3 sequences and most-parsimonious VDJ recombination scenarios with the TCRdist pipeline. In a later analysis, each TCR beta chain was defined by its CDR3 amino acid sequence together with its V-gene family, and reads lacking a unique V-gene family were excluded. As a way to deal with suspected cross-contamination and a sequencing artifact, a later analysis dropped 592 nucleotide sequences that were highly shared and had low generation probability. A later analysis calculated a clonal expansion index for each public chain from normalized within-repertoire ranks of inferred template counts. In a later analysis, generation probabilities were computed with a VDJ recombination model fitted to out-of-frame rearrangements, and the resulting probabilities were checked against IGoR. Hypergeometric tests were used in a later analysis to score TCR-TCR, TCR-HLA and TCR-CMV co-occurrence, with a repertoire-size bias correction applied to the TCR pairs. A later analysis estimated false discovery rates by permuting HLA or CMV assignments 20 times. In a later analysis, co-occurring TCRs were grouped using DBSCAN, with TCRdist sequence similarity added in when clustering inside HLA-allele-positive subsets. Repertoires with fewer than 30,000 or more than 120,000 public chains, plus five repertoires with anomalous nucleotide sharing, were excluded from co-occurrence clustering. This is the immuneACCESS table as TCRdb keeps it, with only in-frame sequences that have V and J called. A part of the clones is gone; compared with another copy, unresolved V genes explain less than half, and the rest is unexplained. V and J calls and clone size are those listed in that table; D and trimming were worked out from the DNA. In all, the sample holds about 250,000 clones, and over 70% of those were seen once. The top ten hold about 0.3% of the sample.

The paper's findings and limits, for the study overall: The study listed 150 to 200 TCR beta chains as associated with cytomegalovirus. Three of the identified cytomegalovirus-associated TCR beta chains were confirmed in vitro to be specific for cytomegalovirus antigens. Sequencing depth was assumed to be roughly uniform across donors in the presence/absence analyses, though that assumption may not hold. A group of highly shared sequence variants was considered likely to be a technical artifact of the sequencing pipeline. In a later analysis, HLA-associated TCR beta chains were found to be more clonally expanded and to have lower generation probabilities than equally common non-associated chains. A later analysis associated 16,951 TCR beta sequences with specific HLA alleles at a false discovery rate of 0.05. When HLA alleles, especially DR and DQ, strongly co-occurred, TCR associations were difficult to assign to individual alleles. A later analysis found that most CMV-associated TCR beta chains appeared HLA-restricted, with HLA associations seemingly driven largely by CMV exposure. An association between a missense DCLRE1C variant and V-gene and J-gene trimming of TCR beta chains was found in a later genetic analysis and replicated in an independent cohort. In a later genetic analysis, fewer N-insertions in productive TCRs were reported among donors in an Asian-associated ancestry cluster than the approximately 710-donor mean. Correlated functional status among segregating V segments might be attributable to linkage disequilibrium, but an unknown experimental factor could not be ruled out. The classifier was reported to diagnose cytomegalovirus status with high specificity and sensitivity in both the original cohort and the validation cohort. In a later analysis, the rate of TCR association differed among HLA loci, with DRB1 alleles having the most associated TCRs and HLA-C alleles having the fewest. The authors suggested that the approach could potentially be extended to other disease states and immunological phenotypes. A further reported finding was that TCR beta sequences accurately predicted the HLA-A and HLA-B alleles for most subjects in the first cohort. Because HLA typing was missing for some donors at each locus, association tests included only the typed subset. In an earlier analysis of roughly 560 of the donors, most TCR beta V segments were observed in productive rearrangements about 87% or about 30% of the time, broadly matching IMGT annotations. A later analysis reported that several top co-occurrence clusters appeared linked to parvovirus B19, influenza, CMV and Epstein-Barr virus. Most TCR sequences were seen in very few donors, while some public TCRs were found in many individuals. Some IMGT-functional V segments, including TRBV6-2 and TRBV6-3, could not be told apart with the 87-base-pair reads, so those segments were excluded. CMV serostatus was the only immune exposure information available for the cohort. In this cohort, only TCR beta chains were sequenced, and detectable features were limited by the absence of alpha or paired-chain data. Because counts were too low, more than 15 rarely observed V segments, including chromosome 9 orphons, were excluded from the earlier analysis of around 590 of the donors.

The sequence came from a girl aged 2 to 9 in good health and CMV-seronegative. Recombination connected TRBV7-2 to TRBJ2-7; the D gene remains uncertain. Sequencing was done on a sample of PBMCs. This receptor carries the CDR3 CASSSPPSLYEQYF. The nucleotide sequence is TGTGCCAGCAGCTCCCCCCCGTCACTCTACGAGCAGTACTTC.